The sequence of this TCR beta chain was determined in a study of identifying expanded T cells in peripheral blood. Sequencing was performed with immunoSEQ multiplex PCR; in TCRdb, only in-frame clones are kept and a portion is missing. Of 95,000 to 100,000 clones in the sample, 87% are singletons; the top ten hold roughly a sixth. Study-wide findings and caveats: Differentially abundant clones: around 1.2 between replicates, 15 to 17 at 2 to 3 weeks, 18 to 20 at four.

In regard to this clone: The antigen is not known.

The clonotype comes from a person aged 18 to 75 in good health. Sequenced sample: blood.

The CDR3 DNA reads TGTGCCAGCAGCACTACCACCGGGACGCCCAGCTCCTACGAGCAGTACTTC. This gives the protein CASSTTTGTPSSYEQYF. The chain combines TRBV21-1 with TRBJ2-7. TRBV21-1 is designated a pseudogene. CDR3 length equals 17 residues.